This T cell receptor beta chain was identified in a study of response to subunit inactivated influenza vaccine. Study-wide results and limits: After each seasonal influenza vaccination, few new T cells are recruited, the authors suggested.

In TCRdb, the RT-PCR reads were re-called with MiXCR into one record per CDR3 protein. The sample has 650,000 to 800,000 distinct CDR3 sequences; approximately 15% are singletons. This clonotype showed up just a few times. Its antigen remains unidentified. The sequences come from PBMCs from blood, collected approximately 15 days before vaccination. The receptor comes from a man aged 45-65 years who received an inactivated influenza vaccine.

This CDR3 is CASSRGLAANEQFF. The CDR3 DNA sequence: TGTGCCAGCAGCAGGGGACTAGCAGCTAATGAGCAGTTCTTC. The chain employs TRBV11-3 and TRBJ2-1; TRBD2 agrees at 9 bases. V gave up 5 bases and J gave up 7 bases; unmatched junction bases: 6. CDR1 is SGHNT and CDR2 is YENEEA in the germline V gene. CDR3 length: 14 residues.